The 32 T cell receptor beta chains presented below share a single source sample, sequenced in a study of T-cell reconstitution after alpha-beta-depleted transplantation in children. During its preparation, the TCRbeta library received unique molecular identifiers. TCRdb processed the PCR reads anew with MiXCR; each CDR3 protein has one entry. The data show some 180,000 distinct CDR3 sequences, with approximately 6.9% seen just once and more than 5.5% held by the top ten. The source was PBMCs, collected before TCRalphabeta/CD19-depleted stem cell transplant. The origin of the receptors is a boy aged 2 to 9 with acute lymphoblastic leukemia, due to receive a stem cell transplant.

This chain joins TRBV9 and TRBJ2-3; maybe TRBD2 (7 bases). The V end was cut by 0 bases, the J end by 3 bases, with 14 bases between. Germline V gene lookup returns CDR1 SGDLS and CDR2 YYNGEE. The CDR3 runs to 16 residues. In nucleotides, the CDR3 is TGTGCCAGCAGCGTAGCGGTGGGGGGGCCGACAGATACGCAGTATTTT. Translating gives CASSVAVGGPTDTQYF.

This clonotype was counted many times. The V and J genes are TRBV5-5 and TRBJ2-1; the match to TRBD2 covers 13 bases. The CDR3 contains 18 residues. V shed 1 base, J shed 2 bases, and the junction held 6 bases outside the gene matches. The germline V gene encodes CDR1 SGHKS and CDR2 YYEKEE (reference sequence). Here the CDR3 DNA reads TGTGCCAGCAGCTTGCGGACTAGCGGGAGAGGGACCTACAATGAGCAGTTCTTC. This sequence encodes CASSLRTSGRGTYNEQFF. Looking up the rest from reference TRBV5-5 and TRBJ2-1 gives the full variable domain: DAGVTQSPTHLIKTRGQQVTLRCSPISGHKSVSWYQQVLGQGPQFIFQYYEKEERGRGNFPDRFSARQFPNYSSELNVNALLLGDSALYLCASSLRTSGRGTYNEQFFGPGTRLTVL.

CDR3 in DNA: TGTGCCAGCAGACGTGCACGGGACGCTCAAGAGACCCAGTACTTC. This codes for CASRRARDAQETQYF. This chain joins TRBV7-9 and TRBJ2-5, with D possibly called TRBD1 or TRBD2 (5 bases each). CDR1 and CDR2 (germline): SEHNR, FQNEAQ (reference sequence). CDR3 length: 15 residues. The ends were cut back, 6 bases at V and 2 bases at J, with 16 bases in the middle. The variable domain in full, completed from reference TRBV7-9 and TRBJ2-5, reads DTGVSQNPRHKITKRGQNVTFRCDPISEHNRLYWYRQTLGQGPEFLTYFQNEAQLEKSRLLSDRFSAERPKGSFSTLEIQRTEQGDSAMYLCASRRARDAQETQYFGPGTRLLVL.

The rearrangement uses TRBV7-2 and TRBJ2-7; 12 positions agree with TRBD2. Germline-derived CDR1 and CDR2 are SGHTA and FQGNSA. The CDR3 covers 14 residues. V dropped 3 bases and J dropped 9; count of bases not matched to a gene: 6. The CDR3 DNA sequence: TGTGCCAGCAGCTTGGACGGGACTAGCGGGCCGCAGTACTTC. It codes for CASSLDGTSGPQYF.

This clonotype was recorded at least ten times. The rearrangement uses TRBV10-1 and TRBJ2-1, with 15 bases identical to TRBD2. Germline loops: CDR1 WNHNN, CDR2 SYGVQD (reference sequence). CDR3 length: 17 amino acids. J was trimmed by 4 bases and V by 9 bases; bases with no gene match: 10. This CDR3 is CASADGTSGGSYNEQFF. The CDR3 nucleotides are TGCGCCAGTGCTGATGGGACTAGCGGGGGGTCTTACAATGAGCAGTTCTTC.

This clonotype turned up a few times. The rearrangement links TRBV20-1 to TRBJ1-4; possibly TRBD1 for D (6 bases). The germline V and J ends were trimmed by 2 bases and 6 bases, with 10 bases remaining between them. CDR3 size: 13 residues. Germline V gene sequence: CDR1 DFQATT, CDR2 SNEGSKA (reference sequence). Here the CDR3 DNA reads TGCAGTGCTAGAACAGGGTCAGATGAAAAACTGTTTTTT. Translated: CSARTGSDEKLFF.

In this sample, this clonotype turned up many times. The V gene is TRBV6-5, the J gene TRBJ2-7; perhaps TRBD1 as D (5 bases). The CDR3 totals 17 residues. V was clipped by 0 bases and J by 2 bases, with 17 bases between them. Per germline, CDR1 MNHEY and CDR2 SVGAGI. CDR3 loop: CASSYSMGQPKAYEQYF. The CDR3 nucleotides read TGTGCCAGCAGTTACTCGATGGGGCAGCCGAAAGCCTACGAGCAGTACTTC.

In this sample, this clonotype turned up many times. This CDR3 is CASSVGQGPGELFF. DNA of the CDR3: TGCGCCAGCAGCGTGGGACAGGGTCCCGGGGAGCTGTTTTTT. The chain carries TRBV5-1 and TRBJ2-2, with 9 positions matching TRBD1. The J segment lost 6 bases and the V segment lost 4 bases, leaving 4 bases of the junction unmatched. This CDR3 region has 14 residues. Germline V gene data show CDR1 as SGHRS and CDR2 as YFSETQ.

The V gene is TRBV5-8, the J gene TRBJ2-7, with D perhaps matching TRBD2 (5 bases). Germline lookup yields CDR1 SGHTS and CDR2 YDEGEE. The ends were cut back, 2 bases at V and 0 bases at J, with 9 bases in the middle. This CDR3 spans 14 amino acids. CDR3 sequence: CASSFGNPSYEQYF. Here the CDR3 DNA reads TGTGCCAGCAGCTTCGGGAACCCCTCCTACGAGCAGTACTTC.

This clonotype was recorded at least ten times. This chain links TRBV7-2 with TRBJ2-5, with D perhaps being TRBD1 or TRBD2 (6 bases each). CDR3 size: 14 residues. The germline V and J ends were trimmed by 3 bases and 4 bases, with 12 bases remaining between them. The germline CDR1 and CDR2 sequences are SGHTA and FQGNSA. The CDR3 spells CASSFRGLSETQYF. The CDR3 DNA is TGTGCCAGCAGCTTCCGGGGGCTATCAGAGACCCAGTACTTC.

This clonotype came up many times. This sequence joins TRBV20-1 and TRBJ2-3, with a tentative D call TRBD1 (6 bases). This CDR3 is built from 14 residues. Per germline, CDR1 DFQATT and CDR2 SNEGSKA (reference sequence). Trimming took off 6 bases at V and 3 bases at J, with 16 bases between the two ends. CDR3 loop: CSAPREGGTDTQYF. The CDR3 coding sequence is TGCAGTGCGCCCCGAGAAGGGGGAACAGATACGCAGTATTTT.

This clonotype was counted a few times. The rearrangement uses TRBV6-2 or TRBV6-3 and TRBJ2-5; 8 bases match TRBD2. The V gene's germline CDR1 is MNHEY and CDR2 SVGEGT. V lost 8 bases to trimming and J lost 7 bases; unmatched junction nucleotides: 15. The length of the CDR3 is 15 residues. This CDR3 reads CASGPKTGGPGTQYF. In DNA form, the CDR3 reads TGTGCCAGCGGACCCAAGACGGGGGGGCCCGGGACCCAGTACTTC.

This clonotype was counted at least ten times. The CDR3 nucleotides read TGCGCCAGCAGCTTGTGGGGGTCAGATACGCAGTATTTT. Translated, it gives CASSLWGSDTQYF. The chain couples TRBV5-1 to TRBJ2-3, with D perhaps assigned TRBD1 or TRBD2 (5 bases each). In germline, CDR1 is SGHRS, CDR2 YFSETQ. This CDR3 has 13 residues. V was cut by 1 base and J by 4 bases, with 7 bases left in between.

This clonotype was seen many times. This chain uses TRBV29-1 with TRBJ2-1, with unresolved D. The germline CDR1 and CDR2 sequences are SQVTM and ANQGSEA. The length of the CDR3 is 15 residues. With 4 bases removed from V and 8 bases from J, the gap between germline ends came to 21 bases. In DNA, the CDR3 is TGCAGCGTTGGGAACGACACAAGAAAGGTCGATGAGCAGTTCTTC. Its translation is CSVGNDTRKVDEQFF.

Regarding this clonotype: Compared with germline, one end of the junction differs, possibly owing to a read error. The chain links TRBV12-3 or TRBV12-4 to TRBJ2-1; TRBD2 agrees at 9 bases. The CDR3 is 18 amino acids. The CDR3: CAISLARLAGDLYNEQFF. CDR3 sequence (DNA): TGTGCCATCAGTTTAGCGCGCTTAGCGGGGGATCTCTACAATGAGCAGTTCTTC.

This clonotype was detected ten times or more. The chain combines TRBV5-6 with TRBJ2-4, with 10 bases aligning to TRBD1. V gave up 4 bases and J gave up 6 bases; unmatched junction bases: 4. Germline CDR1 reads SGHDT; CDR2 reads YYEEEE. The CDR3 spans 14 residues. The CDR3 region is CASSRQGASNIQYF. The CDR3 DNA reads TGTGCCAGCAGCCGACAGGGGGCTTCAAACATTCAGTACTTC.

In this sample, this clonotype turned up many times. The chain employs TRBV12-3 or TRBV12-4 and TRBJ2-2; tentative D call: TRBD2 (6 bases). Trimming pared 7 bases from V and 6 bases from J, leaving 15 bases between. CDR3 length: 14 residues. The CDR3 DNA reads as TGTGCCAGCACCCCTTTTTGGGGGGCCGGGGAGCTGTTTTTT. Translated, it gives CASTPFWGAGELFF.

This clonotype occurred many times. The rearrangement links TRBV29-1 to TRBJ2-2; no clear D. CDR3 length: 12 amino acids. CDR1 SQVTM and CDR2 ANQGSEA come from the germline V gene. Deletions cut 6 bases from V and 1 base from J, with 6 bases between. The CDR3 DNA is TGCAGCGTGTTAGTGAACACCGGGGAGCTGTTTTTT. This sequence encodes CSVLVNTGELFF.

This clonotype was seen a few times. The J gene is TRBJ2-7, the V gene TRBV6-5; no clear D gene. The V gene lost 1 base and the J gene lost 4 bases, with 8 bases spanning the gap. Per germline, CDR1 MNHEY and CDR2 SVGAGI. The CDR3 consists of 13 residues. CDR3 sequence reads: CASSYFLGYEQYF. In DNA form, the CDR3 reads TGTGCCAGCAGTTACTTCCTAGGTTACGAGCAGTACTTC.

This clonotype was observed at least ten times. J is TRBJ2-3 and V is TRBV2; D is possibly TRBD2 (7 bases). The V end lost 1 base, the J end lost 3 bases, and 8 bases lay between the germline ends. This CDR3 contains 14 residues. Germline loops: CDR1 SNHLY, CDR2 FYNNEI. The CDR3 sequence is CASSEEGGTDTQYF. The CDR3 coding sequence is TGTGCCAGCAGTGAAGAGGGGGGGACAGATACGCAGTATTTT.

This clonotype was counted at least ten times. The chain employs TRBV11-2 and TRBJ2-3; 11 bases map to TRBD2. Unmatched junction bases numbered 9, after V lost 5 bases and J lost 5 bases. This CDR3 has 16 amino acids. Germline loops: CDR1 SGHAT, CDR2 FQNNGV. This CDR3 reads CASSAVAGGRGDTQYF. CDR3 nucleotides: TGTGCCAGCAGCGCTGTAGCGGGGGGGCGGGGAGATACGCAGTATTTT.

For the CDR3, the DNA is TGTGCCAGCAGCGCGGGGGGGAACACTGAAGCTTTCTTT. Its protein is CASSAGGNTEAFF. V gene TRBV7-1 combines with J gene TRBJ1-1; perhaps TRBD1 as D (5 bases). TRBV7-1 is designated an ORF whose function remains uncertain. V was shortened by 5 bases and J by 1 base, with 8 bases between the two germline ends. The CDR3 loop spans 13 amino acids.

A few counts support this clonotype. The V gene is TRBV20-1, the J gene TRBJ2-5, with D possibly TRBD1 on 6 matching bases. The V end lost 7 bases, the J end lost 3 bases, and 15 bases lay between the germline ends. The germline gives CDR1 DFQATT, CDR2 SNEGSKA (reference sequence). The CDR3 runs to 13 residues. For the CDR3, the DNA is TGCAGTGTCGAGGGGGAAGGGGAAGAGACCCAGTACTTC. Translation gives CSVEGEGEETQYF.

This clonotype was found a few times. The chain employs TRBV3-1 and TRBJ2-2; 11 bases match TRBD2. Germline lookup yields CDR1 LGHDT and CDR2 YNNKEL (reference sequence). Trimming took 4 bases from V and 0 from J; bases not matched to a gene: 13. CDR3 size: 20 residues. CDR3 sequence: CASSPPGTSGDYANTGELFF. CDR3 bases: TGTGCCAGCAGCCCTCCCGGGACTAGCGGAGACTACGCGAACACCGGGGAGCTGTTTTTT.

This clonotype was seen ten or more times. The chain couples TRBV28 to TRBJ2-1, with 12 bases matching TRBD2. This CDR3 has 14 residues. CDR1 MDHEN and CDR2 SYDVKM come from the germline V gene. The junction had 9 bases not matched to a gene; V was cut back by 8 bases and J by 10 bases. The CDR3 loop is CASALLAGGGEQFF. CDR3 nucleotides: TGTGCCAGCGCCCTACTAGCGGGAGGCGGAGAGCAGTTCTTC.

This clonotype was recorded a few times. The rearrangement uses TRBV28 and TRBJ1-1; 9 nucleotides line up with TRBD1. J was trimmed by 2 bases and V by 6 bases; bases with no gene match: 7. CDR3 length equals 15 residues. The germline gives CDR1 MDHEN, CDR2 SYDVKM. The CDR3 DNA is TGTGCCAGCAGGTTCCGGGACAGGGACAACACTGAAGCTTTCTTT. It specifies CASRFRDRDNTEAFF.

The rearrangement joins TRBV6-1 to TRBJ2-1; 8 nucleotides line up with TRBD2. The CDR3 has 15 amino acids. Germline assignment: CDR1 MNHNS and CDR2 SASEGT. After removal of 10 bases from V and 3 bases from J, the junction contained 11 bases not matched to a gene. CDR3 bases: TGTGCCACTTGTCCCGGGGGGGCGTTCTACAATGAGCAGTTCTTC. This sequence encodes CATCPGGAFYNEQFF.

This clonotype occurred a few times. The CDR3 sequence: CASSQEGPAGHNEQFF. In DNA, the CDR3 is TGTGCCAGCAGCCAAGAAGGGCCAGCGGGTCACAATGAGCAGTTCTTC. This rearrangement joins TRBV4-2 to TRBJ2-1; perhaps TRBD2 as D (6 bases). The germline CDR1 and CDR2 sequences are LGHNA and YNFKEQ. The CDR3 contains 16 residues. V was trimmed by 0 bases and J by 5 bases, leaving 14 bases between them.

In its sample, this clonotype was seen many times. The chain carries TRBV10-3 and TRBJ2-2; TRBD1 matches at 9 bases. This CDR3 has 16 amino acids. Germline assignment: CDR1 ENHRY and CDR2 SYGVKD. V shed 4 bases and J 3 bases; nucleotides not matched to a gene: 6. CDR3 coding DNA: TGTGCCATCAGTGGGGGACAGGGAGTTGACACCGGGGAGCTGTTTTTT. It translates to CAISGGQGVDTGELFF.

This clonotype was counted ten times or more. The V and J genes are TRBV7-2 and TRBJ2-5; D is uncertain. The CDR3 length is 15 residues. The V gene lost 5 bases and the J gene lost 0 bases, with 13 bases spanning the gap. Looked up from germline, CDR1 is SGHTA and CDR2 is FQGNSA. The CDR3 loop is CASSPYQGYQETQYF. In DNA form, the CDR3 reads TGTGCCAGCAGCCCCTACCAAGGGTACCAAGAGACCCAGTACTTC.

This clonotype was counted a few times. The V call is TRBV7-8, the J call TRBJ2-7; D may be TRBD1 (6 bases). Germline loops: CDR1 SGHVS, CDR2 FQNEAQ. The CDR3 spans 16 residues. Trimming removed 5 bases from V and 0 bases from J, with 17 bases in between. The CDR3 loop is CASSTRRDTFSYEQYF. CDR3 coding DNA: TGTGCCAGCAGCACCCGCCGGGACACTTTCTCCTACGAGCAGTACTTC.

Ten or more counts support this clonotype. The V call is TRBV29-1, the J call TRBJ1-1; the match to TRBD1 covers 7 bases. Germline trimming cut 3 bases from V and 7 bases from J; bases unmatched to any gene: 8. CDR3 size: 13 residues. Per germline, CDR1 SQVTM and CDR2 ANQGSEA. DNA of the CDR3: TGCAGCGTTGATAAGGAAGGGGGCATTGAAGCTTTCTTT. This translates into CSVDKEGGIEAFF.